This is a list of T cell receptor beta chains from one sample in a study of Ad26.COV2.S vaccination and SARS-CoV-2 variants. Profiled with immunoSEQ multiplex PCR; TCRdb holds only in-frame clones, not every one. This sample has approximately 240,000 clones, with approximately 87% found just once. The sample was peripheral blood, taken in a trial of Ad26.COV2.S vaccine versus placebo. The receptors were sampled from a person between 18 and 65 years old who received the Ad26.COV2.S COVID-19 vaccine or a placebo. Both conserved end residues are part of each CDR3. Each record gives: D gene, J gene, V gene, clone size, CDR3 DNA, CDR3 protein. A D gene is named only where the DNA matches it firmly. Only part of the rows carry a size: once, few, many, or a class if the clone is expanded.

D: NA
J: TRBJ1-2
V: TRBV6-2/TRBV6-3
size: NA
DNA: TGTGCCAGCAGTTCGGGACCTTTCTATGGCTACACCTTC
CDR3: CASSSGPFYGYTF

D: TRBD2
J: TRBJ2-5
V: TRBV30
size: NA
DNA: TGTGCCTGGAGTGTACTAGCGGGGGGCCGGGAGACCCAGTACTTC
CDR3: CAWSVLAGGRETQYF

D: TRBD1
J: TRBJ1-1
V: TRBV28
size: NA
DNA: TGTGCCAGCAGTCCGGGACAGGCCACTGAAGCTTTCTTT
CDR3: CASSPGQATEAFF

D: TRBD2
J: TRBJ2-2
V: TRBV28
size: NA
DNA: TGTGCCAGCATAGTGACGGGCGGGGGGACAACGAACACCGGGGAGCTGTTTTTT
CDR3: CASIVTGGGTTNTGELFF

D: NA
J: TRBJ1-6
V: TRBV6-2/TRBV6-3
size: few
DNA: TGTGCCAGCAGTTCCTACAGGGAGGTTAATTCACCCCTCCACTTT
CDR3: CASSSYREVNSPLHF

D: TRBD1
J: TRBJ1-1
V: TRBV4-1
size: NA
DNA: TGCGCCAGCAGCCAAGGTTTCACAGGGGGCACTGAAGCTTTCTTT
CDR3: CASSQGFTGGTEAFF

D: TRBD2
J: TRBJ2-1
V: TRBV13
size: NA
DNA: TGTGCCAGCAGCTTATATAGCGGGGGCTCCTACAATGAGCAGTTCTTC
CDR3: CASSLYSGGSYNEQFF

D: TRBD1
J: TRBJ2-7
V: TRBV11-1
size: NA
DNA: TGTGCCAGCAGCTTAGCGGGACAGACCTACGAGCAGTACTTC
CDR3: CASSLAGQTYEQYF

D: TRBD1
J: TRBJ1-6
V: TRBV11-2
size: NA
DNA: TGTGCCAGCAGCTTAGTGTCGGGACAGGGCCGAAGGGCCCTCCACTTT
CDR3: CASSLVSGQGRRALHF

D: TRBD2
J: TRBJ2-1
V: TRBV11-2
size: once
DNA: TGTGCCAGCAGGCCGGGACTAGCATTGGGCGATGAGCAGTTCTTC
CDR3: CASRPGLALGDEQFF

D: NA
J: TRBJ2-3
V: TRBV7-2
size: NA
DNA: TGTGCCAGCAGCCGGGATTCAGGGGCAGATACGCAGTATTTT
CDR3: CASSRDSGADTQYF

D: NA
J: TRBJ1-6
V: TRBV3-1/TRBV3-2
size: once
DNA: TGTGCCAGCAGCCAACAACAGGGCCTGGGGTCACCCCTCCACTTT
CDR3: CASSQQQGLGSPLHF

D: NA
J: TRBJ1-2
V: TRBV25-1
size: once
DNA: TGTGCCAGCAGTCGGCTCGCTGACTATGGCTACACCTTC
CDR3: CASSRLADYGYTF

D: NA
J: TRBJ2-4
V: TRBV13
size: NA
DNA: TGTGCCAGCAGCTCCGCGGAAATAGCCAAAAACATTCAGTACTTC
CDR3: CASSSAEIAKNIQYF

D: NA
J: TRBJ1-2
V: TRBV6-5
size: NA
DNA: TGTGCCAGCAGTACCACCGAGGGTGGCTACACCTTC
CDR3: CASSTTEGGYTF

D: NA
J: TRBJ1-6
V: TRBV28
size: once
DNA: TGTGCCAGCAGTGGGGCGGGACGGGGGGACTATAATTCACCCCTCCACTTT
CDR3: CASSGAGRGDYNSPLHF

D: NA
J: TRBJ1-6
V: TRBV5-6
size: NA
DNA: TGTGCCAGCAGCTCTCAGAACCCAATAAATTCACCCCTCCACTTT
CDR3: CASSSQNPINSPLHF

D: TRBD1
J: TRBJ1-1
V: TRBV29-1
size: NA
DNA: TGCAGCGTTTCTCGGACAGGGTGGAACACTGAAGCTTTCTTT
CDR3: CSVSRTGWNTEAFF

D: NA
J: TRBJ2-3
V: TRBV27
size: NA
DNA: TGTGCCAGCAGTTTCGCCAGCTTGGGTTACGGTACAGATACGCAGTATTTT
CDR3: CASSFASLGYGTDTQYF

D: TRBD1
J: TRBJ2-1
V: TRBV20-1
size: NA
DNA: TGCAGTGCTCGTCTGGACAGGATGAAGTTCTTC
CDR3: CSARLDRMKFF

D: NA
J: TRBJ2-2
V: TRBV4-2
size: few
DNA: TGTGCCAGCAGCCAAGAGAGCTTGGGGGCGGAGGAGCTGTTTTTT
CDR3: CASSQESLGAEELFF

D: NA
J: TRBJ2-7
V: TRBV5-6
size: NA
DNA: TGTGCCAGCAGCCTTAGTGGGACCGCCGAGCAGTACTTC
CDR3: CASSLSGTAEQYF

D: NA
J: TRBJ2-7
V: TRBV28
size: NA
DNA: TGTGCCAGCAGTTTACGAGGGTCAGGGGCCAACGAGCAGTACTTC
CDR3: CASSLRGSGANEQYF

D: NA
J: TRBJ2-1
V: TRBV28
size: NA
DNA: TGTGCTACCAGCACTAGGTGGAATGAGCAGTTCTTC
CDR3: CATSTRWNEQFF

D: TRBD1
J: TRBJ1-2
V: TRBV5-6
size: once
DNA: TGTGCCAGCAGCCCGGGACAGGGGAACTATGGCTACACCTTC
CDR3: CASSPGQGNYGYTF

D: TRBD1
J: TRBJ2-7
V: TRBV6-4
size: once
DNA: TGTGCCAGCAGTGAATCCCCAGGGGGCGAGCAGTACTTC
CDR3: CASSESPGGEQYF

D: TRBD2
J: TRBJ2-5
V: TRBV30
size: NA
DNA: TGTGCCTGGAGTTTCGGGGGGGCATTACCGGAGACCCAGTACTTC
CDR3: CAWSFGGALPETQYF

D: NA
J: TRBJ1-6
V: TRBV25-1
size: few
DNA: TGTGCCAGCAGGGAGGGGGGGGGCCAGGCACCCCTCCACTTT
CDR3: CASREGGGQAPLHF

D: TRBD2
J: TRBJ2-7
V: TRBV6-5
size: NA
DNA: TGTGCCAGCAGTTACGGGGAGGGGAAGCAGTACTTC
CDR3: CASSYGEGKQYF

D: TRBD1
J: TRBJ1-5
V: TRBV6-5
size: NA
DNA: TGTGCCAGCAGGTCCGGGACAGGGGGCGGTCAGCCCCAGCATTTT
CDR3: CASRSGTGGGQPQHF

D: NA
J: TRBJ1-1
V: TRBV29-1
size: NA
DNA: TGCAGCGTTGGCGAGGACGGGAACACTGAAGCTTTCTTT
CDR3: CSVGEDGNTEAFF

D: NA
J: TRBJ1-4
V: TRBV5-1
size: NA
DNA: TGCGCCAGCAGCTTGTCAGGGACACCGGGAGGGTATGAAAAACTGTTTTTT
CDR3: CASSLSGTPGGYEKLFF

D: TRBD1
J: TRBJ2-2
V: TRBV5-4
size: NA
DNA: TGTGCCAGCAGCCTACCCACGGACAGGGGAGAGATCACCGGGGAGCTGTTTTTT
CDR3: CASSLPTDRGEITGELFF

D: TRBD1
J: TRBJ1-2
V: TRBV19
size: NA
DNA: TGTGCCAGTAGTACGACAGGGGAGGGCTACACCTTC
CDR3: CASSTTGEGYTF

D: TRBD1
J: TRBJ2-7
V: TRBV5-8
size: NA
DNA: TGTGCCAGCAGCGTATCCCGGGACAGGGGGGGGGAGCAGTACTTC
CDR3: CASSVSRDRGGEQYF

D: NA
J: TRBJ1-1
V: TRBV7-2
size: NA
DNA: TGTGCCAGCAGCTTGTCCCGACAGGACCTGAACACTGAAGCTTTCTTT
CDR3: CASSLSRQDLNTEAFF

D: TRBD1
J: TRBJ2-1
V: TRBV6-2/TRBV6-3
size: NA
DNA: TGTGCCAGCAGTGTGACAGGGGGGAATGAGCAGTTCTTC
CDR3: CASSVTGGNEQFF

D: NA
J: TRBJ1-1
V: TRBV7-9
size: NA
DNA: TGTGCCAGCAGCTTAGGAACGCCGAGCAAGCCGAACACTGAAGCTTTCTTT
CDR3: CASSLGTPSKPNTEAFF

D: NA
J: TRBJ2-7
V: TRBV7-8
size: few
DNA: TGTGCCAGCAGCTTAGCCGACTACTCCTACGAGCAGTACTTC
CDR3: CASSLADYSYEQYF

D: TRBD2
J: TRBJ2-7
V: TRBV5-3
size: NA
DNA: TGTGCCAGAAGCTTGGTCAGTTCGGGACTAACTGGATCCTACGAGCAGTACTTC
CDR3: CARSLVSSGLTGSYEQYF

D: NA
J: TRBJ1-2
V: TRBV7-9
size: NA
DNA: TGTGCCAGCGAACCTAGCGGGCGAAGGACGGGTGGCTACACCTTC
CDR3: CASEPSGRRTGGYTF

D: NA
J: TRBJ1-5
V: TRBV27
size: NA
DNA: TGTGCCAGCAGTCGAGGGACCGATAGCAATCAGCCCCAGCATTTT
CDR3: CASSRGTDSNQPQHF

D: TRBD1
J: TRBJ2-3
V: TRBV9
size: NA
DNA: TGTGCCAGCAGCGACCCCGGGACAGGGGGTAACACAGATACGCAGTATTTT
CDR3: CASSDPGTGGNTDTQYF

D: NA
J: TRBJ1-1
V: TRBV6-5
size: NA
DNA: TGTGCCAGCAGTTACGCCCAAGCTCTGAACACTGAAGCTTTCTTT
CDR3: CASSYAQALNTEAFF

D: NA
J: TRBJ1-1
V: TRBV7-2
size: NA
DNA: TGTGCCAGCAGCTTAGTGGCAGGGTATTGGAACACTGAAGCTTTCTTT
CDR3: CASSLVAGYWNTEAFF

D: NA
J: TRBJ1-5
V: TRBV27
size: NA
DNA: TGTGCCAGCAGTTTAAGGGCCGACACCCGGAGCAATCAGCCCCAGCATTTT
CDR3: CASSLRADTRSNQPQHF

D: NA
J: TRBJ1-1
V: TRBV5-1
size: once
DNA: TGCGCCAGCAGCCGAACTACCTCAGGGAACACTGAAGCTTTCTTT
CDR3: CASSRTTSGNTEAFF

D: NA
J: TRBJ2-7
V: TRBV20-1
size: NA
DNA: TGCAGTGCTATTGATCTAACTTCCGAGCAGTACTTC
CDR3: CSAIDLTSEQYF

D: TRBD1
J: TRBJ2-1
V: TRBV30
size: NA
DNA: TGTGCCTGGAGTGGAGGTAGACAGGGGGGTAACTACAATGAGCAGTTCTTC
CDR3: CAWSGGRQGGNYNEQFF

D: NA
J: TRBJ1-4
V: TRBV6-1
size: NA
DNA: TGTGCCAGCAGTGAAGCGAGCTGGAGGGCCGGTGAAAAACTGTTTTTT
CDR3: CASSEASWRAGEKLFF

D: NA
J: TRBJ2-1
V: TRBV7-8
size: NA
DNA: TGTGCCAGCAGCCAAGGGGGGAATCCATACAATGAGCAGTTCTTC
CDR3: CASSQGGNPYNEQFF

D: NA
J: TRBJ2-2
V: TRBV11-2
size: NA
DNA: TGTGCCAGCAGCCCTTGGGTAGCGGTCGGCTCCGGGGAGCTGTTTTTT
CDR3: CASSPWVAVGSGELFF

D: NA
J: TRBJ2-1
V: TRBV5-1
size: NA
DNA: TGCGCCAGCAGCCTAAACCCGGGCTACAATGAGCAGTTCTTC
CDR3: CASSLNPGYNEQFF

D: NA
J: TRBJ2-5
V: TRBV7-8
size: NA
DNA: TGTGCCAGCAGCTTTCCCATTCTGGAGACCCAGTACTTC
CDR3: CASSFPILETQYF

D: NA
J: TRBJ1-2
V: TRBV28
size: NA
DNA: TGTGCCAGCAGTTTGAAGGTCAATGGCTACACCTTC
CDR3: CASSLKVNGYTF

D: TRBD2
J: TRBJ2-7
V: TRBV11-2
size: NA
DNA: TGTGCCAGCAGCCCTTTGACTAGCGGGAGGGACGAGCAGTACTTC
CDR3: CASSPLTSGRDEQYF

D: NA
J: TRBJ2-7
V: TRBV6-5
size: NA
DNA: TGTGCCAGCAGACCACAGGGACTGTCCTCCTACGAGCAGTACTTC
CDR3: CASRPQGLSSYEQYF

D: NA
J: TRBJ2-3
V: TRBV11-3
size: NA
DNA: TGTGCCAGCAGCGGTCATGGCACAGATACGCAGTATTTT
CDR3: CASSGHGTDTQYF

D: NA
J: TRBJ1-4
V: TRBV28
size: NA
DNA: TGTGCCAGCAGGCCCGCGGGGGGGGCAAGAACTAATGAAAAACTGTTTTTT
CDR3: CASRPAGGARTNEKLFF

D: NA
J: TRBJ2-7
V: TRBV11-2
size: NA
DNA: TGTGCCAGCAGATATGGACAGTCCTACGAGCAGTACTTC
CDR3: CASRYGQSYEQYF